This is a list of T cell receptor beta chains from one sample in a study of cytomegalovirus exposure and HLA in healthy donors. Assay used: immunoSEQ multiplex PCR; TCRdb lists only in-frame clones, some missing. The sample lists 150,000 to 200,000 clones; roughly 79% were seen once. Sequencing was performed on PBMCs. Receptors were obtained from a man in his forties or fifties in good health and CMV-seropositive. Each CDR3 is given with its conserved first and last residue. A D gene is named only where the DNA matches it firmly. Size tells how often a clone was seen (once, few, many) or the class of an expanded clone, and some rows leave it out.

clone_size,d_call,v_call,j_call,cdr3_aa,cdr3_nt
NA,NA,TRBV2,TRBJ1-5,CASRQSNQPQHF,TGTGCCAGCAGACAGAGCAATCAGCCCCAGCATTTT
NA,TRBD1,TRBV7-2,TRBJ1-5,CASSLGGDSSGIQHF,TGTGCCAGCAGCTTAGGAGGGGACAGTTCGGGTATCCAGCATTTT
NA,TRBD1,TRBV28,TRBJ1-2,CASSLGTGLLYGYTF,TGTGCCAGCAGTCTCGGGACAGGGCTACTCTATGGCTACACCTTC
NA,NA,TRBV5-1,TRBJ2-7,CASSLAPDNYEQYF,TGCGCCAGCAGCTTGGCCCCGGACAACTACGAGCAGTACTTC
NA,NA,TRBV5-1,TRBJ2-1,CASSPQGGGYNEQFF,TGCGCCAGCAGCCCGCAGGGGGGTGGGTACAATGAGCAGTTCTTC
NA,TRBD1,TRBV29-1,TRBJ1-4,CSVALGQPNEKLFF,TGCAGCGTCGCTCTGGGACAGCCTAATGAAAAACTGTTTTTT
NA,NA,TRBV9,TRBJ1-1,CASSGRDTKAFF,TGTGCCAGCAGCGGCAGGGACACCAAAGCTTTCTTT
NA,NA,TRBV27,TRBJ2-3,CASSIRHGKDTQYF,TGTGCCAGCAGTATCCGACACGGGAAGGATACGCAGTATTTT
NA,TRBD2,TRBV10-3,TRBJ2-6,CAISEFQLLAAPSGANGLTF,TGTGCCATCAGTGAGTTCCAACTTCTAGCGGCCCCCTCTGGGGCCAACGGCCTGACTTTC
NA,TRBD1,TRBV5-4,TRBJ2-2,CASGKTGTGWVGANTGELFF,TGTGCCAGCGGGAAGACCGGGACAGGGTGGGTCGGGGCGAACACCGGGGAGCTGTTTTTT
NA,NA,TRBV6-5,TRBJ1-1,CASSSLSSQGFTEAFF,TGTGCCAGCAGTTCCTTGAGTAGTCAGGGTTTCACTGAAGCTTTCTTT
NA,TRBD1,TRBV5-6,TRBJ1-1,CASSPKGGTGSTFF,TGTGCCAGCAGCCCCAAAGGGGGGACAGGGAGTACTTTCTTT
NA,TRBD1,TRBV2,TRBJ2-5,CASSFQGAGETQYF,TGTGCCAGCAGCTTTCAGGGGGCGGGAGAGACCCAGTACTTC
NA,TRBD1,TRBV5-1,TRBJ2-4,CASSLTGADGKNSQYF,TGCGCCAGCAGCTTGACAGGGGCTGACGGCAAAAACAGTCAGTACTTC
NA,NA,TRBV7-9,TRBJ2-3,CASSSPGSSRADTQYF,TGTGCCAGCAGCTCCCCAGGGTCCTCTCGTGCAGATACGCAGTATTTT
NA,NA,TRBV5-1,TRBJ2-1,CASSPSGTGNEQFF,TGCGCCAGCAGCCCTAGCGGGACAGGCAATGAGCAGTTCTTC
NA,NA,TRBV29-1,TRBJ2-7,CSVAESGGNYEQYF,TGCAGCGTTGCGGAGAGCGGCGGGAACTACGAGCAGTACTTC
NA,TRBD2,TRBV11-3,TRBJ2-2,CASITSGYTGELFF,TGTGCCAGCATTACTAGCGGGTACACCGGGGAGCTGTTTTTT
NA,TRBD1,TRBV6-6,TRBJ1-5,CASSRTGDQPQHF,TGTGCCAGCAGCCGGACAGGGGATCAGCCCCAGCATTTT
NA,NA,TRBV7-2,TRBJ2-2,CASSTRTATGELFF,TGTGCCAGCAGCACGAGGACTGCCACCGGGGAGCTGTTTTTT
few,NA,TRBV5-1,TRBJ1-1,CASSSALQGTEAFF,TGCGCCAGCAGCTCGGCATTACAGGGCACTGAAGCTTTCTTT
NA,TRBD2,TRBV29-1,TRBJ2-5,CSVQGGVAGVRTQYF,TGCAGCGTCCAGGGGGGAGTAGCGGGAGTTAGGACCCAGTACTTC
once,NA,TRBV2,TRBJ1-4,CASSGRTNEKLFF,TGTGCCAGCAGTGGCCGGACTAATGAAAAACTGTTTTTT
once,TRBD1,TRBV9,TRBJ1-1,CASSARGRGTEAFF,TGTGCCAGCAGCGCCAGGGGGCGCGGAACTGAAGCTTTCTTT
few,NA,TRBV10-3,TRBJ2-2,CAIASRVGGLTGELFF,TGTGCCATCGCCTCGCGGGTTGGCGGATTGACCGGGGAGCTGTTTTTT
NA,TRBD1,TRBV6-4,TRBJ1-6,CASSPQGVGSPLHF,TGTGCCAGCAGCCCACAGGGGGTTGGCTCACCCCTCCACTTT
NA,NA,TRBV18,TRBJ2-3,CASSPSQSTDTQYF,TGTGCCAGCTCACCATCTCAGAGCACAGATACGCAGTATTTT
NA,TRBD1,TRBV28,TRBJ1-5,CASSKDRGLSNQPQHF,TGTGCCAGCAGTAAAGACAGGGGGCTAAGCAATCAGCCCCAGCATTTT
NA,NA,TRBV6-5,TRBJ2-3,CASTTGSTDTQYF,TGTGCCAGCACCACCGGTAGCACAGATACGCAGTATTTT
NA,NA,TRBV5-1,TRBJ2-5,CASSQRIDYQETQYF,TGCGCCAGCAGCCAGCGGATAGATTACCAAGAGACCCAGTACTTC
few,NA,TRBV5-1,TRBJ1-1,CASSSGDSNGAFF,TGCGCCAGCAGCTCTGGAGACAGTAATGGTGCTTTCTTT
once,TRBD1,TRBV5-1,TRBJ1-1,CASSLGGQGNTEAFF,TGCGCCAGCAGCCTCGGGGGACAGGGCAACACTGAAGCTTTCTTT
once,NA,TRBV7-3,TRBJ1-1,CASSLQGQNTEAFF,TGTGCCAGCAGCTTACAGGGACAAAACACTGAAGCTTTCTTT
NA,TRBD1,TRBV5-4,TRBJ1-2,CASSFTGTDYGYTF,TGTGCCAGCAGCTTTACCGGGACAGACTATGGCTACACCTTC